This T cell receptor beta chain was obtained from a study of blood T cell repertoires in COVID-19. Overall study context: Both acute and convalescent COVID-19 samples were obtained from the United States, Italy and Spain. T cells, B-cell-depleted T cells, or PBMCs supplied cDNA or gDNA.

V gave up 10 bases and J gave up 5 bases; unmatched junction bases: 5. CDR1 and CDR2 (germline): MDHEN, SYDVKM. This CDR3 is 12 amino acids long. As handled by the study authors: The assay estimated nucleated cells by amplifying reference gene primers. Clones were read by immunoSEQ multiplex PCR, and TCRdb kept only the in-frame ones, dropping some. For V, J and clone size, that table is used; D and trimming come from the DNA. This table has 130,000 to 150,000 clones, 80% to 90% appearing once. This clonotype originated in a man between 60 and 75 years old with active or convalescent COVID-19. The chain uses TRBV28 and TRBJ1-5; 7 bases match TRBD1. What was sequenced was peripheral blood. The CDR3 coding sequence is TGTGCCACCGGGACAGTGTATCAGCCCCAGCATTTT. Protein: CATGTVYQPQHF.